This TCR beta chain came from a study of T cells in Graves' hyperthyroidism and ophthalmopathy (dated by TCRdb to about 2019). For context, the study as a whole: A discovery cohort of about 95 patients, about 40 with Graves' ophthalmopathy and about 58 with stable Graves' hyperthyroidism, was used to find distinguishing TCR V-J signatures. Prospective prediction of ophthalmopathy was tested in an independent validation cohort of fewer than 20 hyperthyroidism patients and 17 patients who later progressed to ophthalmopathy. The roughly 94 discovery patients were randomly divided into training and test sets at a 7:3 ratio. In addition, the study compared T-cell repertoires in thyroid tissue and in blood from over 5 Graves' hyperthyroidism patients. Following sampling, methimazole starting at 30 mg daily was given to hyperthyroidism patients, and high-dose intravenous methylprednisolone was given to ophthalmopathy patients. According to the paper, TCR Vbeta CDR3 sequencing was carried out on 135 peripheral blood samples, which came from 40 to 45 ophthalmopathy, 75 to 80 hyperthyroidism and roughly 17 progressor patients. What the research found in general, with its limitations: Sample size was not statistically predetermined, and blinding of investigators to group allocation was not performed. A model built on a 13 V-J signature distinguished ophthalmopathy from stable hyperthyroidism, reaching about 89% sensitivity and around 81% specificity in cross-validation and 80%/75% in testing. In validation, the model predicted progression to ophthalmopathy with approximately 71% sensitivity and roughly 75% specificity, a median of about 6.7 months before onset. Blood samples also contained most of the expanded thyroid clonotypes (frequency above 0.001), which suggests that blood repertoires may reflect thyroid immune responses.

The TCR beta CDR3 regions were amplified from the RNA transcripts. The TCR CDR3 was subjected to a first round of RT-PCR using the HTBI primer set and the Qiagen OneStep RT-PCR kit. Libraries were constructed in a second round of multiplex PCR, after which size selection and purification were carried out. Sequencing of the libraries was done on an Illumina HiSeq2000 using paired-end 100 bp reads. In the original analysis: SOAPnuke was used to process the raw data, throwing out any read that contained adapters or uncalled bases, had a mean Phred below 15, or lacked an exact constant-primer or identifier match. High-quality paired reads were merged using COPE v1.2.5, and each unique nucleotide sequence was defined as a clonotype. MiTCR v1.1 was used to align clonotypes to the IMGT TRBV, TRBD and TRBJ reference segments. Analysis was restricted to V-J combinations with a frequency above 0.0001, which covered just over 98% of repertoires. A TCS score was defined as the ratio of F50 (clonal expansion) to E x V (chaos), with BLOSUM62-based TCRdist applied between CDR3 peptides within each V-J. Welch's t-statistics and random forest reduced around 550 V-J features to 10 to 15, which were used in a naive Bayes classifier (R e1071). Thyroid-blood repertoire similarity was quantified with the Morisita-Horn index. TCRdb ran its own pipeline on the public reads, namely fastp trimming at Q25 and MiXCR clone calling, and kept in-frame beta chains. All rows with the same CDR3 protein become a single entry with the most common DNA and genes. These V and J calls are TCRdb output, not the study's own analysis. For this sample there are 450,000 to 700,000 distinct CDR3 sequences; 46% appear just once. The ten largest clones add up to around 17% of the sample.

Any patient with an uncontrolled infection, another autoimmune disease, pregnancy or lactation was excluded. Diagnoses were established on the basis of clinical symptoms, serum thyroxine and TRAb, thyroid ultrasound, and orbital computed tomography. Total RNA was extracted with Trizol reagent, and quality was checked on an Agilent 2100 Bioanalyzer. Measured from the cysteine to the phenylalanine, the CDR3 is 12 residues long. Solely the CDR3 DNA is kept, with 36 bases framed from the first base. According to the germline V gene, CDR1 reads SNHLY and CDR2 reads FYNNEI. V is pruned by 6 bases and J by 5 bases, leaving 1 base of the junction without a gene match. This clonotype was counted only a few times. Its antigen remains undetermined. Base qualities were left out, and no much larger clone turns up one base away.

Recombination joined TRBV2 with TRBJ2-1; 7 nucleotides in the junction match TRBD2. The source material was peripheral blood or thyroid tissue (not recorded which). The receptor comes from an adult woman with Graves' disease, either hyperthyroidism or ophthalmopathy (not recorded which). This receptor carries the CDR3 CASSLADNEQFF. The base sequence is TGTGCCAGCAGCCTAGCGGACAATGAGCAGTTCTTC. Beyond the CDR3, the reference TRBV2 and TRBJ2-1 genes provide the residues; the full variable domain reads: EPEVTQTPSHQVTQMGQEVILRCVPISNHLYFYWYRQILGQKVEFLVSFYNNEISEKSEIFDDQFSVERPDGSNFTLKIRSTKLEDSAMYFCASSLADNEQFFGPGTRLTVL.